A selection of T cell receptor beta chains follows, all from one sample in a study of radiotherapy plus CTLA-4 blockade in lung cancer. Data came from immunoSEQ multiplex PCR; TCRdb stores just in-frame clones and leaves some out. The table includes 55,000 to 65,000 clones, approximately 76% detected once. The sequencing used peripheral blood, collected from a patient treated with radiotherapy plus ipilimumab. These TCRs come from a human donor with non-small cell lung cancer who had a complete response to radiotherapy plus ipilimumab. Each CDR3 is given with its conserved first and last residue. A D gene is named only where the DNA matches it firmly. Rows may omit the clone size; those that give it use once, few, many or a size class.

CDR3nt: TGCAGCGTTGCTCCAGGGGAAACCTACGAGCAGTACTTC; CDR3aa: CSVAPGETYEQYF; v_gene: TRBV29-1; abundance: -; d_gene: -; j_gene: TRBJ2-7
CDR3nt: TGTGCCAGCAGACCGGGACAGGGGGCGCGATATTCACCCCTCCACTTT; CDR3aa: CASRPGQGARYSPLHF; v_gene: TRBV6-6; abundance: few; d_gene: TRBD1; j_gene: TRBJ1-6
CDR3nt: TGTGCCAGCAGTTTCCGTTCAGTCGTCGACGAGCAGTACTTC; CDR3aa: CASSFRSVVDEQYF; v_gene: TRBV2; abundance: -; d_gene: -; j_gene: TRBJ2-7
CDR3nt: TGTGCCAGCAGTCACAGGGGTAAGGCCTACGAGCAGTACTTC; CDR3aa: CASSHRGKAYEQYF; v_gene: TRBV27; abundance: once; d_gene: TRBD1; j_gene: TRBJ2-7
CDR3nt: TGTGCCTGGAGCCGACAGGGTGGCTATGGCTACACCTTC; CDR3aa: CAWSRQGGYGYTF; v_gene: TRBV30; abundance: -; d_gene: TRBD1; j_gene: TRBJ1-2
CDR3nt: TGTGCCAGCAGCTCCAGGTTCGGAATGGCCACAGATACGCAGTATTTT; CDR3aa: CASSSRFGMATDTQYF; v_gene: TRBV7-2; abundance: -; d_gene: -; j_gene: TRBJ2-3
CDR3nt: TGTGCCAGTAGTATAAGGAGACAGTCCGAGCAGTACTTC; CDR3aa: CASSIRRQSEQYF; v_gene: TRBV19; abundance: -; d_gene: -; j_gene: TRBJ2-7
CDR3nt: TGCGCCAGCAGCGAGACCGGGACAGGGGGCACTGAAGCTTTCTTT; CDR3aa: CASSETGTGGTEAFF; v_gene: TRBV5-1; abundance: -; d_gene: TRBD1; j_gene: TRBJ1-1
CDR3nt: TGTGCCAGTAGTATAGGGACACCGGGCTACGAGCAGTACTTC; CDR3aa: CASSIGTPGYEQYF; v_gene: TRBV19; abundance: -; d_gene: -; j_gene: TRBJ2-7
CDR3nt: TGTGCCAGCACGTCCCAGCAGAACTACGAGCAGTACTTC; CDR3aa: CASTSQQNYEQYF; v_gene: TRBV6-5; abundance: -; d_gene: -; j_gene: TRBJ2-7
CDR3nt: TGTGCCAGCAGCCCTCGTGGTGGGCGGGGATGGGAGACCCAGTACTTC; CDR3aa: CASSPRGGRGWETQYF; v_gene: TRBV28; abundance: -; d_gene: -; j_gene: TRBJ2-5
CDR3nt: TGTGCCAGCACACCGGGAGGGACAGGGGGCGGTAATCAGCCCCAGCATTTT; CDR3aa: CASTPGGTGGGNQPQHF; v_gene: TRBV19; abundance: -; d_gene: TRBD1; j_gene: TRBJ1-5
CDR3nt: TGTGCCAGCAGCGCCGGGACTTACTCCATTGAGACCCAGTACTTC; CDR3aa: CASSAGTYSIETQYF; v_gene: TRBV2; abundance: -; d_gene: -; j_gene: TRBJ2-5
CDR3nt: TGTGCCAGCAGCCGACAGGGTGGGTCCTACGAGCAGTACTTC; CDR3aa: CASSRQGGSYEQYF; v_gene: TRBV28; abundance: -; d_gene: TRBD1; j_gene: TRBJ2-7
CDR3nt: TGCGCCAGCAGCCAAGAGACAGGGCAGGACACCGGGGAGCTGTTTTTT; CDR3aa: CASSQETGQDTGELFF; v_gene: TRBV4-3; abundance: -; d_gene: TRBD1; j_gene: TRBJ2-2
CDR3nt: TGTGCTCTGGGACAGGGGGCGTCACCAAACGCCGGGGAGCTGTTTTTT; CDR3aa: CALGQGASPNAGELFF; v_gene: TRBV30; abundance: -; d_gene: TRBD1; j_gene: TRBJ2-2
CDR3nt: TGTGCCAGCAGTTTCGGGGGGAGGGCCTCCAATGAGCAGTTCTTC; CDR3aa: CASSFGGRASNEQFF; v_gene: TRBV28; abundance: -; d_gene: TRBD2; j_gene: TRBJ2-1
CDR3nt: TGTGCCAGTAGTCCCACTGGAGGGATCGGATCACCCCTCCACTTT; CDR3aa: CASSPTGGIGSPLHF; v_gene: TRBV19; abundance: -; d_gene: -; j_gene: TRBJ1-6
CDR3nt: TGTGCCAGCAGCAAGACTAGGTCGGGCGGGGAGCTGTTTTTT; CDR3aa: CASSKTRSGGELFF; v_gene: TRBV7-9; abundance: -; d_gene: -; j_gene: TRBJ2-2
CDR3nt: TGTGCCAGCAGTAGGGACAGGGCCTCAAATCAGCCCCAGCATTTT; CDR3aa: CASSRDRASNQPQHF; v_gene: TRBV7-2; abundance: -; d_gene: TRBD1; j_gene: TRBJ1-5
CDR3nt: TGTGCCAGCAGCCTCGGGACAGGGAATCAAGAGACCCAGTACTTC; CDR3aa: CASSLGTGNQETQYF; v_gene: TRBV6-5; abundance: -; d_gene: TRBD1; j_gene: TRBJ2-5
CDR3nt: TGTGCCAGCAGCCGGTTAGGAACTAGCGGGTTCGATGAGCAGTTCTTC; CDR3aa: CASSRLGTSGFDEQFF; v_gene: TRBV7-9; abundance: -; d_gene: TRBD2; j_gene: TRBJ2-1
CDR3nt: TGCGCCAGCAGTGAGCTTATGAGTCCCCTCCACTTT; CDR3aa: CASSELMSPLHF; v_gene: TRBV10-2; abundance: few; d_gene: -; j_gene: TRBJ1-6
CDR3nt: TGTGCCAGCAGCACTAGCGGGGGCCCAGAGACCCAGTACTTC; CDR3aa: CASSTSGGPETQYF; v_gene: TRBV7-7; abundance: -; d_gene: TRBD2; j_gene: TRBJ2-5
CDR3nt: TGTGCCAGCAGTTTACGGGGAGGGCCCCGAGGGTTTTACAATGAGCAGTTCTTC; CDR3aa: CASSLRGGPRGFYNEQFF; v_gene: TRBV27; abundance: -; d_gene: TRBD2; j_gene: TRBJ2-1
CDR3nt: TGTGCCAGCGGTCAACCCCCCAGTGGCTACACCTTC; CDR3aa: CASGQPPSGYTF; v_gene: TRBV6-5; abundance: few; d_gene: -; j_gene: TRBJ1-2
CDR3nt: TGTGCCAGCAGCTTAGATAGTATCGCAGGGGGGACAGCCCGTGAGCAGTTCTTC; CDR3aa: CASSLDSIAGGTAREQFF; v_gene: TRBV11-2; abundance: -; d_gene: -; j_gene: TRBJ2-1
CDR3nt: TGTGCCAGCAGCACGGGAGCCCAAGATACGCAGTATTTT; CDR3aa: CASSTGAQDTQYF; v_gene: TRBV9; abundance: -; d_gene: -; j_gene: TRBJ2-3
CDR3nt: TGTGCCAGCAGCTTAAAAGTCGCCCAAAGGGGGCTCTTGAACGAGCAGTACTTC; CDR3aa: CASSLKVAQRGLLNEQYF; v_gene: TRBV5-8; abundance: -; d_gene: TRBD1; j_gene: TRBJ2-7
CDR3nt: TGTGCCAGCAGTTTAAAAAATAAAATCTACACCTTC; CDR3aa: CASSLKNKIYTF; v_gene: TRBV28; abundance: -; d_gene: -; j_gene: TRBJ1-2
CDR3nt: TGCGCCAGCAGCCAAGGACTTGAGGGTCTGCTAAGCCAAGAGACCCAGTACTTC; CDR3aa: CASSQGLEGLLSQETQYF; v_gene: TRBV4-1; abundance: once; d_gene: -; j_gene: TRBJ2-5
CDR3nt: TGCAGCGTTGGAATGCAGGGTGGCTACACCTTC; CDR3aa: CSVGMQGGYTF; v_gene: TRBV29-1; abundance: -; d_gene: -; j_gene: TRBJ1-2
CDR3nt: TGTGCCAGCAGTTCTAGCGGAGTAGGGGACAATGAGCAGTTCTTC; CDR3aa: CASSSSGVGDNEQFF; v_gene: TRBV28; abundance: -; d_gene: TRBD2; j_gene: TRBJ2-1
CDR3nt: TGTGCCTGGACGGGGGTGGGGCGGACCTACGAGCAGTACTTC; CDR3aa: CAWTGVGRTYEQYF; v_gene: TRBV30; abundance: -; d_gene: -; j_gene: TRBJ2-7
CDR3nt: TGTGCCAGTAGTGAGGTTTCGAGCGACTACGAGCAGTACTTC; CDR3aa: CASSEVSSDYEQYF; v_gene: TRBV19; abundance: -; d_gene: -; j_gene: TRBJ2-7
CDR3nt: TGCGCCAGCAGCCATTTGGGCGTTTGGAATGAGCAGTTCTTC; CDR3aa: CASSHLGVWNEQFF; v_gene: TRBV7-9; abundance: -; d_gene: -; j_gene: TRBJ2-1
CDR3nt: TGTGCCAGCAGCCCGGGACAGGGTGTCAAAAACATTCAGTACTTC; CDR3aa: CASSPGQGVKNIQYF; v_gene: TRBV5-6; abundance: -; d_gene: TRBD1; j_gene: TRBJ2-4
CDR3nt: TGCAGCGTTGCTCCTGGGGGCGGGAGGCTCAATGAGCAGTTCTTC; CDR3aa: CSVAPGGGRLNEQFF; v_gene: TRBV29-1; abundance: -; d_gene: TRBD2; j_gene: TRBJ2-1
CDR3nt: TGTGCCAGCAGTTACGCCGGGACAGACTCTGGAAACACCATATATTTT; CDR3aa: CASSYAGTDSGNTIYF; v_gene: TRBV6-6; abundance: medium-sized; d_gene: TRBD1; j_gene: TRBJ1-3
CDR3nt: TGTGCCAGCAGCCGCCGGGACAGGGATAGCAATCAGCCCCAGCATTTT; CDR3aa: CASSRRDRDSNQPQHF; v_gene: TRBV7-2; abundance: many; d_gene: TRBD1; j_gene: TRBJ1-5
CDR3nt: TGTGCCAGCAGCCCGAGAAGTTTGTCGGGTGAAAAACTGTTTTTT; CDR3aa: CASSPRSLSGEKLFF; v_gene: TRBV7-8; abundance: -; d_gene: -; j_gene: TRBJ1-4
CDR3nt: TGTGCCAGCGCGGGACTAGCATCCACAGATACGCAGTATTTT; CDR3aa: CASAGLASTDTQYF; v_gene: TRBV2; abundance: -; d_gene: TRBD2; j_gene: TRBJ2-3
CDR3nt: TGCGCCAGCAGCCAAGATCTCCGCAATGAGCAGTTCTTC; CDR3aa: CASSQDLRNEQFF; v_gene: TRBV4-3; abundance: -; d_gene: -; j_gene: TRBJ2-1
CDR3nt: TGTGCCAGTAGCCCCCTCGAGGGCAGGAATCAGCCCCAGCATTTT; CDR3aa: CASSPLEGRNQPQHF; v_gene: TRBV19; abundance: -; d_gene: -; j_gene: TRBJ1-5
CDR3nt: TGCGCCAGCAGCTACCCGGGACTAATCTCTGGAAACACCATATATTTT; CDR3aa: CASSYPGLISGNTIYF; v_gene: TRBV5-1; abundance: few; d_gene: -; j_gene: TRBJ1-3
CDR3nt: TGTGCCAGTAGTGTAGGGACAGGCCGGCCTCAGCCCCAGCATTTT; CDR3aa: CASSVGTGRPQPQHF; v_gene: TRBV19; abundance: -; d_gene: TRBD1; j_gene: TRBJ1-5
CDR3nt: TGTGCCAGCAGCGAGGGACAGAGCCGCAATCAGCCCCAGCATTTT; CDR3aa: CASSEGQSRNQPQHF; v_gene: TRBV9; abundance: -; d_gene: TRBD1; j_gene: TRBJ1-5
CDR3nt: TGTGCCAGCAGTCCTCAACGACTAGCGCAACCAGATACGCAGTATTTT; CDR3aa: CASSPQRLAQPDTQYF; v_gene: TRBV28; abundance: -; d_gene: TRBD2; j_gene: TRBJ2-3
CDR3nt: TGTGCCAGCAGCACCCAGACGGGGGGTGGGGAGACCCAGTACTTC; CDR3aa: CASSTQTGGGETQYF; v_gene: TRBV9; abundance: -; d_gene: TRBD2; j_gene: TRBJ2-5
CDR3nt: TGCAGCGCGTCAACTCAAATGAACACTGAAGCTTTCTTT; CDR3aa: CSASTQMNTEAFF; v_gene: TRBV29-1; abundance: -; d_gene: -; j_gene: TRBJ1-1
CDR3nt: TGTGCCAGCAGCTCAGTAGGCGGGAGTGAAAAACTGTTTTTT; CDR3aa: CASSSVGGSEKLFF; v_gene: TRBV27; abundance: once; d_gene: -; j_gene: TRBJ1-4
CDR3nt: TGTGCCAGCAGCTTAACAGGGACAGGGCCTTTGAATGAGCAGTTCTTC; CDR3aa: CASSLTGTGPLNEQFF; v_gene: TRBV7-6; abundance: -; d_gene: TRBD1; j_gene: TRBJ2-1
CDR3nt: TGTGCCAGCAGCTTATTGGGAGCGGGAGGGTCCGGAGAGACCCAGTACTTC; CDR3aa: CASSLLGAGGSGETQYF; v_gene: TRBV7-2; abundance: -; d_gene: TRBD2; j_gene: TRBJ2-5
CDR3nt: TGTGCCAGCAGCTTTTACGACTCCTACGAGCAGTACTTC; CDR3aa: CASSFYDSYEQYF; v_gene: TRBV7-9; abundance: once; d_gene: -; j_gene: TRBJ2-7
CDR3nt: TGTGCCAGCAGCTTAGTGGGAGGGTCTGAGCAGTTCTTC; CDR3aa: CASSLVGGSEQFF; v_gene: TRBV11-3; abundance: -; d_gene: TRBD2; j_gene: TRBJ2-1
CDR3nt: TGTGCCAGCAGCTTAGGATTTTCGGCCCGACAGGGTGGCACTGAAGCTTTCTTT; CDR3aa: CASSLGFSARQGGTEAFF; v_gene: TRBV13; abundance: -; d_gene: TRBD1; j_gene: TRBJ1-1
CDR3nt: TGTGCCAGCAGTGAACCGGGACATCGATCGAGGGACTTTTCTTCGGGGGGGTACTACGAGCAGTACTTC; CDR3aa: CASSEPGHRSRDFSSGGYYEQYF; v_gene: TRBV6-1; abundance: -; d_gene: TRBD2; j_gene: TRBJ2-7
CDR3nt: TGTGCCATCAGTGAAGAACAGGACTATGGCTACACCTTC; CDR3aa: CAISEEQDYGYTF; v_gene: TRBV10-3; abundance: -; d_gene: -; j_gene: TRBJ1-2
CDR3nt: TGTGCCAGCAGCGGGGCGGACAGGGGGCTGGTCACAGATACGCAGTATTTT; CDR3aa: CASSGADRGLVTDTQYF; v_gene: TRBV5-6; abundance: -; d_gene: TRBD1; j_gene: TRBJ2-3
CDR3nt: TGTGCCAGCAGTTTGTGGGCCAATAATTCACCCCTCCACTTT; CDR3aa: CASSLWANNSPLHF; v_gene: TRBV27; abundance: -; d_gene: -; j_gene: TRBJ1-6